Included here is one TCR beta chain sequence, with context. CDR3 length: 17 residues. Trimming removed 5 bases at V and 0 bases at J, with 18 bases between. The germline CDR1 and CDR2 sequences are MGHRA and YSYEKL. This entry is derived from a study of blood T cell repertoires in COVID-19. As for the study in general: Spain, Italy and the United States supplied samples that represented acute and convalescent COVID-19. Sources were T cells, B-cell-depleted T cells, or PBMCs; the material itself was cDNA or gDNA.

Per the original methods: Reference gene primer amplification gave estimated nucleated cell counts. Produced via immunoSEQ multiplex PCR; TCRdb's table is partial and in-frame only. V and J calls and clone size follow that table, whereas D and trimming were derived from the DNA. The sample contains 150,000 to 200,000 clones, approximately 83% of which appear only once. Cohort assignment relied on participant-reported clinical history. The sequenced sample consisted of PBMCs or T cells enriched from blood (not recorded which). The rearrangement uses TRBV4-1 and TRBJ2-3, with D maybe TRBD2 (7 bases). The sequence was obtained from a man aged 35 to 55 who had recovered from COVID-19. CDR3 sequence: CASSDGGGGTSTDTQYF. The CDR3 DNA reads TGCGCCAGCAGCGATGGGGGAGGGGGTACTAGCACAGATACGCAGTATTTT.